The 4 T cell receptor beta chains below come from one sample, sequenced in a study of T cells after somatic rescue of genetic block (dated by TCRdb to about 2020). To prepare the library, the immunoSEQ multiplex PCR assay was applied. Sourced from immuneACCESS, this table was stored by TCRdb with only in-frame sequences that have V and J called. A share of the clones is absent; for the studies checked, an unresolved V gene accounts for under half, and the remainder has no known explanation. This sample has about 67,000 clones in its table, and 92% of those were observed once. Around 3% of the sample is in the top ten clones. Sequencing was performed on peripheral blood mononuclear cells (PBMCs). The receptors were gathered from a man aged 40-50 years.

The rearrangement links TRBV5-4 to TRBJ2-5; 7 bases are a match to TRBD1. The J call may be incorrect, as the DNA end agrees better with TRBJ2-7. Germline V gene lookup returns CDR1 SGHNT and CDR2 YYREEE (reference sequence). The CDR3 is made up of 14 amino acids. DNA for the CDR3: TGTGCCAGCAGCTTGGGGCTACAGGGGTACGAGCAGTACTTC. Amino acids: CASSLGLQGYEQYF.

This clone came up once. The CDR3 reads CASGSFSTYEQYF. Here the CDR3 DNA reads TGTGCCAGCGGGTCGTTCTCCACCTACGAGCAGTACTTC. This rearrangement joins TRBV2 to TRBJ2-7, with unresolved D. The CDR3 extends over 13 amino acids. Germline CDR1 is SNHLY and CDR2 is FYNNEI. V was cut by 8 bases and J by 2 bases, with 13 bases left in between.

This chain connects TRBV27 to TRBJ2-1, with no clear D. With 5 bases removed from V and 1 base from J, the gap between germline ends came to 9 bases. Germline CDR1 MNHEY, CDR2 SMNVEV (reference sequence). The CDR3 has 14 amino acids. The CDR3 DNA reads TGTGCCAGCAGTGACGAATTGTCCTACAATGAGCAGTTCTTC. It yields the protein CASSDELSYNEQFF.

The chain is built from TRBV5-4 and TRBJ2-7, with 7 nucleotides matching TRBD2. The CDR3 is 14 amino acids. Germline V gene data show CDR1 as SGHNT and CDR2 as YYREEE (reference sequence). V lost 0 bases, J lost 3 bases, and 3 bases stayed unmatched. In nucleotides, the CDR3 is TGTGCCAGCAGCTTGGGCGGCGGGAGCTACGAGCAGTACTTC. Protein sequence: CASSLGGGSYEQYF.